These 30 T cell receptor beta chains were all obtained from the same sample, sequenced in a study of cytomegalovirus exposure and HLA in healthy donors. A multiplex PCR was run with 60 Vbeta primers and 13 Jbeta primers. The assay was immunoSEQ multiplex PCR, and TCRdb's table has in-frame clones only and misses some. The repertoire holds roughly 140,000 clones, with about four fifths as singletons. Sequencing was performed on PBMCs. These receptor sequences come from a woman aged 40 to 50 in good health and CMV-seropositive.

The J gene is TRBJ1-1, the V gene TRBV6-1; 7 nucleotides match TRBD1. Germline V gene data show CDR1 as MNHNS and CDR2 as SASEGT. Trimming removed 6 bases from V and 0 bases from J; junction bases left unmatched: 7. The CDR3 consists of 15 residues. This chain's CDR3 is CASREYRGVNTEAFF. CDR3 nucleotide sequence: TGTGCCAGCAGGGAGTACAGGGGTGTGAACACTGAAGCTTTCTTT.

CDR3 residues: CASSPRGAREQYF. The CDR3 DNA sequence: TGTGCCAGTAGTCCTCGAGGAGCCCGAGAGCAGTACTTC. The chain combines TRBV19 with TRBJ2-7, with D unresolved. Deletions cut 5 bases from V and 7 bases from J, with 15 bases between. The CDR3 has 13 amino acids. Germline V gene lookup returns CDR1 LNHDA and CDR2 SQIVND (reference sequence).

V usage is TRBV27 and J usage is TRBJ2-2; 13 bases map to TRBD2. This CDR3 comprises 15 residues. The ends lost 7 bases at V and 8 bases at J; junction bases unmatched: 7. CDR1 and CDR2 (germline): MNHEY, SMNVEV (reference sequence). The CDR3 reads CASNRLAGGSGELFF. CDR3 DNA: TGTGCCAGCAACAGACTAGCGGGAGGATCTGGGGAGCTGTTTTTT.

The V call is TRBV2, the J call TRBJ1-5, with TRBD1 matching 7 bases. Trimming took 0 bases from V and 0 from J; bases not matched to a gene: 2. The CDR3 is 16 residues long. Germline lookup yields CDR1 SNHLY and CDR2 FYNNEI. CDR3 in DNA: TGTGCCAGCAGTGAAGCTGACAGGGATAGCAATCAGCCCCAGCATTTT. Translated, it gives CASSEADRDSNQPQHF.

This rearrangement joins TRBV5-4 to TRBJ2-1; 14 bases align to TRBD2. Germline V gives CDR1 SGHNT, CDR2 YYREEE (reference sequence). The V gene end was trimmed by 4 bases and the J gene end by 0 bases; junction bases not matched to a gene: 6. This CDR3 region has 18 residues. DNA for the CDR3: TGTGCCAGCAGCAAAAGACTAGCGGGAGGGAGCTCCTACAATGAGCAGTTCTTC. Its protein product is CASSKRLAGGSSYNEQFF.

The rearrangement links TRBV5-6 to TRBJ1-2; D remains unclear. The germline V gene has CDR1 SGHDT and CDR2 YYEEEE. The CDR3 runs 13 residues. V lost 2 bases, J lost 5 bases, and 10 bases lay in between. CDR3 residues: CASSLWSPYGYTF. The CDR3 DNA reads TGTGCCAGCAGCTTATGGAGTCCGTATGGCTACACCTTC.

The V gene is TRBV13, the J gene TRBJ1-1; TRBD1 matches at 9 bases. Germline CDR1 reads PRHDT; CDR2 reads FYEKMQ (reference sequence). With V trimmed by 7 bases and J by 3 bases, 6 bases remained unmatched. The length of the CDR3 is 14 residues. CDR3 nucleotides: TGTGCCAGCAACGAACAGGGGGCCGACACTGAAGCTTTCTTT. The encoded protein is CASNEQGADTEAFF.

The rearrangement links TRBV4-1 to TRBJ1-4; D ambiguous. Deletions cut 3 bases from V and 0 bases from J, with 5 bases between. The CDR3 covers 14 residues. CDR1 is MGHRA, CDR2 YSYEKL, per germline. The CDR3 here is CASSHLTTNEKLFF. CDR3 nucleotide sequence: TGCGCCAGCAGCCATCTTACAACTAATGAAAAACTGTTTTTT.

The CDR3 nucleotides read TGTGCCAGCAGCTTAGAGGCGGTCGTCCCTCTCGCAAATGGCTACACCTTC. Translated: CASSLEAVVPLANGYTF. V and J are TRBV7-8 and TRBJ1-2; no firm D call. The germline gives CDR1 SGHVS, CDR2 FQNEAQ. CDR3 length: 17 residues. Trimming cost V 1 base and J 6 bases, with 21 bases left between them.

The gene calls are TRBV18 and TRBJ2-2, with 8 nucleotides matching TRBD1. Germline CDR1 is KGHSH and CDR2 is LQKENI. V was clipped by 5 bases and J by 1 base; unmatched bases: 6. This CDR3 spans 16 amino acids. CDR3 loop: CASSSAGTGNTGELFF. CDR3 DNA sequence: TGTGCCAGCTCATCCGCCGGGACAGGGAACACCGGGGAGCTGTTTTTT.

J is TRBJ2-1 and V is TRBV7-2, with 11 bases matching TRBD1. The junction had 7 bases not matched to a gene; V was cut back by 5 bases and J by 7 bases. The CDR3 has 15 residues. Per germline, CDR1 SGHTA and CDR2 FQGNSA. Here the CDR3 reads CASSPWDRGGNEQFF. The CDR3 coding sequence is TGTGCCAGCAGCCCCTGGGACAGGGGGGGGAATGAGCAGTTCTTC.

A few counts support this clone. The rearrangement uses TRBV7-2 and TRBJ2-5; 7 positions match TRBD1. Germline V gene data show CDR1 as SGHTA and CDR2 as FQGNSA. CDR3 length: 12 residues. Germline trimming cut 5 bases from V and 3 bases from J; bases unmatched to any gene: 0. Here the CDR3 reads CASSTGEETQYF. CDR3 coding DNA: TGTGCCAGCAGCACAGGGGAAGAGACCCAGTACTTC.

V is TRBV11-2 and J is TRBJ2-2, with D possibly being TRBD2 (6 bases). The V gene lost 2 bases and the J gene lost 7 bases, with 17 bases spanning the gap. The CDR3 is made up of 16 amino acids. Per the germline V gene, CDR1 is SGHAT and CDR2 is FQNNGV. The CDR3 here is CASSLPYGGVVGELFF. CDR3 DNA sequence: TGTGCCAGCAGCTTACCGTACGGGGGAGTAGTCGGGGAGCTGTTTTTT.

The chain recombines TRBV6-5 with TRBJ2-7; 11 bases match TRBD2. V dropped 1 base and J dropped 2; count of bases not matched to a gene: 1. CDR1 MNHEY and CDR2 SVGAGI come from the germline V gene. The CDR3 is 15 residues long. The CDR3 DNA is TGTGCCAGCAGTTACTTAGCGGGAGGGCCCTACGAGCAGTACTTC. Translated: CASSYLAGGPYEQYF.

V and J are TRBV29-1 and TRBJ1-1; no clear D. CDR3 length: 13 residues. Germline V gene lookup returns CDR1 SQVTM and CDR2 ANQGSEA. Between the trimmed V and J ends, which lost 7 bases and 4 bases, there was a span of 16 bases. The CDR3 nucleotides are TGCAGCGGCCGGTATTCGGAGGGCACTGAAGCTTTCTTT. This translates into CSGRYSEGTEAFF.

This clone occurred a few times. One end of the junction fails to match germline, which may point to a read error. The gene calls are TRBV5-1 and TRBJ2-2, with TRBD2 matching 7 bases. CDR1 is SGHRS, CDR2 YFSETQ, per germline. The CDR3 is made up of 16 amino acids. CDR3 DNA sequence: TGCGCCAGCAGCCCCCCGGAAAGCGGGAACATCGGGGAGCTGTTTTTT. Translating gives CASSPPESGNIGELFF.

V gene TRBV19 combines with J gene TRBJ1-1, with TRBD1 as a possible D gene (6 bases). The V end lost 8 bases, the J end lost 5 bases, and 18 bases lay between the germline ends. Germline CDR1 and CDR2: LNHDA and SQIVND (reference sequence). This CDR3 has 14 amino acids. The DNA of the CDR3 is TGTGCCAGTGACCCGCAGGGGCGAGGGACTGAAGCTTTCTTT. Its protein is CASDPQGRGTEAFF. Combining the CDR3 with reference TRBV19 and TRBJ1-1 gives the whole variable domain DGGITQSPKYLFRKEGQNVTLSCEQNLNHDAMYWYRQDPGQGLRLIYYSQIVNDFQKGDIAEGYSVSREKKESFPLTVTSAQKNPTAFYLCASDPQGRGTEAFFGQGTRLTVV.

The chain combines TRBV9 with TRBJ2-1, with a weak D call TRBD2 (6 bases). With 2 bases removed from V and 5 bases from J, the gap between germline ends came to 14 bases. The CDR3 extends over 15 amino acids. Germline loops: CDR1 SGDLS, CDR2 YYNGEE. CDR3 sequence (DNA): TGTGCCAGCAGCGTCCATAGCGGAACCCACAATGAGCAGTTCTTC. Residues: CASSVHSGTHNEQFF.

The CDR3 DNA reads as TGTGCCAGCAGTGCGCCGGGTCTGAACACTGAAGCTTTCTTT. Its protein is CASSAPGLNTEAFF. V is TRBV6-1 and J is TRBJ1-1; D call uncertain. The germline CDR1 and CDR2 sequences are MNHNS and SASEGT. V dropped 4 bases and J dropped 0 bases, with 9 bases sitting between them. The CDR3 spans 14 residues.

The chain joins TRBV9 to TRBJ2-3, with 9 bases that match TRBD2. J was trimmed by 6 bases and V by 0 bases; bases with no gene match: 5. The CDR3 is 15 residues long. From germline, CDR1 is SGDLS and CDR2 YYNGEE. Here the CDR3 reads CASSVASGIADTQYF. The CDR3 DNA follows: TGTGCCAGCAGCGTAGCTAGCGGGATAGCGGATACGCAGTATTTT.

This clone appeared a few times. The chain carries TRBV4-1 and TRBJ1-5, with TRBD1 matching over 7 bases. Germline CDR1 reads MGHRA; CDR2 reads YSYEKL. This CDR3 is built from 16 residues. V shed 1 base, J shed 0 bases, and the junction held 3 bases outside the gene matches. The CDR3 DNA is TGCGCCAGCAGCCAAGGGACAGGTTATAGCAATCAGCCCCAGCATTTT. Translating gives CASSQGTGYSNQPQHF.

The CDR3 is CASSHLLAGALSSYEQYF. CDR3 nucleotide sequence: TGTGCCAGCAGCCACCTACTAGCGGGAGCCCTGAGCTCCTACGAGCAGTACTTC. The chain employs TRBV7-9 and TRBJ2-5; 11 nucleotides line up with TRBD2. With the DNA end fitting TRBJ2-7 better, the J assignment may be wrong. Germline CDR1 reads SEHNR; CDR2 reads FQNEAQ (reference sequence). The CDR3 runs to 18 residues.

The rearrangement uses TRBV7-9 and TRBJ1-2; a weak D match, TRBD1 (5 bases). V was pared by 5 bases and J by 7 bases, with 11 bases between. The CDR3 has 12 amino acids. Germline CDR1 SEHNR, CDR2 FQNEAQ (reference sequence). In nucleotides, the CDR3 is TGTGCCAGCAGCCGGCTGGGGGGTGGCTACACCTTC. Protein sequence: CASSRLGGGYTF.

The rearrangement uses TRBV2 and TRBJ1-5; 7 bases align to TRBD1. Germline loops: CDR1 SNHLY, CDR2 FYNNEI. Trimming took 4 bases from V and 0 from J; bases not matched to a gene: 3. The CDR3 sequence is 15 residues long. In DNA form, the CDR3 reads TGTGCCAGCAGTGGAGGGGGCTATAGCAATCAGCCCCAGCATTTT. Encoded protein: CASSGGGYSNQPQHF.

This clone was seen just once. The chain has TRBV5-4 and TRBJ2-5; 15 positions agree with TRBD2. The length of the CDR3 is 17 residues. V lost 4 bases to trimming and J lost 5 bases; unmatched junction nucleotides: 9. The germline CDR1 and CDR2 sequences are SGHNT and YYREEE (reference sequence). The CDR3 coding sequence is TGTGCCAGCAGCCGATTAGGACTAGCGGGAGGGCAGGAGACCCAGTACTTC. Its translation: CASSRLGLAGGQETQYF.

The genes are TRBV5-5 and TRBJ2-7, with a weak D call TRBD1 (8 bases). The V gene lost 3 bases and the J gene lost 4 bases, with 17 bases spanning the gap. Germline CDR1 reads SGHKS; CDR2 reads YYEKEE (reference sequence). The CDR3 consists of 15 residues. The DNA of the CDR3 is TGTGCCAGCAGCTCCGACGGACAGGGAGGGTACGAGCAGTACTTC. Translation gives CASSSDGQGGYEQYF.

The chain combines TRBV10-1 with TRBJ2-2; possible D gene TRBD2, 5 bases. The V and J ends lost 8 bases and 6 bases respectively, with 10 bases between them. Germline-derived CDR1 and CDR2 are WNHNN and SYGVQD (reference sequence). The CDR3 covers 12 residues. The CDR3 DNA sequence: TGCGCCAGCGGGAGTATTGCCGGGGAGCTGTTTTTT. Protein sequence: CASGSIAGELFF.

This clone was found a few times. The J gene is TRBJ2-3, the V gene TRBV11-2, with 11 positions matching TRBD2. The CDR3 spans 15 residues. J was trimmed by 6 bases and V by 6 bases; bases with no gene match: 8. Germline V CDR1 and CDR2: SGHAT, FQNNGV. CDR3 sequence reads: CASRKVASGRDTQYF. As DNA, the CDR3 is TGTGCCAGCAGGAAGGTGGCTAGCGGGAGGGATACGCAGTATTTT. The variable domain in full, with the rest retrieved from reference TRBV11-2 and TRBJ2-3, is EAGVAQSPRYKIIEKRQSVAFWCNPISGHATLYWYQQILGQGPKLLIQFQNNGVVDDSQLPKDRFSAERLKGVDSTLKIQPAKLEDSAVYLCASRKVASGRDTQYFGPGTRLTVL.

The rearrangement joins TRBV28 to TRBJ1-5; weak D call: TRBD1 (5 bases). CDR1 is MDHEN and CDR2 is SYDVKM in the germline V gene. V was cut by 7 bases and J by 7 bases, with 14 bases left in between. The CDR3 loop spans 13 amino acids. The CDR3, as DNA: TGTGCCAGCACCACGGGTTGGGGCCAGCCCCAGCATTTT. It encodes CASTTGWGQPQHF. Together with reference TRBV28 and TRBJ1-5, the CDR3 gives the full variable domain: DVKVTQSSRYLVKRTGEKVFLECVQDMDHENMFWYRQDPGLGLRLIYFSYDVKMKEKGDIPEGYSVSREKKERFSLILESASTNQTSMYLCASTTGWGQPQHFGDGTRLSIL.

This clone turned up a few times. The rearrangement joins TRBV5-1 to TRBJ2-1, with a tentative D call TRBD2 (6 bases). CDR1 SGHRS and CDR2 YFSETQ come from the germline V gene. V lost 0 bases to trimming and J lost 4 bases, with 11 bases between them. The CDR3 totals 15 residues. The CDR3 DNA sequence: TGCGCCAGCAGCTTGGGCGGGACCGAATACAATGAGCAGTTCTTC. Its protein is CASSLGGTEYNEQFF.